This T cell receptor (beta chain) was identified in a study of OX40 agonist ivuxolimab in advanced cancers. Sequenced by immunoSEQ multiplex PCR; TCRdb stores in-frame clones only, minus some. The data contain tens of thousands of clones, roughly 94% of them seen just once; the ten biggest clones take up 9.5% to 12%. Of note for this clone: No antigen is known for it.

Systemic immunosuppression or autoimmune disease history was grounds to exclude patients. Baseline, cycle 4 day 1, and cycle 7 day 1 were the blood sampling points. CDR1 is SGDLS and CDR2 is YYNGEE in the germline V gene. Trimming left V 3 bases short and J 2 bases short, with 11 bases between. CDR3 length: 14 residues. Findings and limits, study-wide: Expanded clones were, on average, more numerous in CD8+ T cells than in CD4+.

The material sequenced was CD4+ or CD8+ T cells sorted from blood, taken in a trial of the OX40 agonist ivuxolimab. The J gene is TRBJ2-5, the V gene TRBV9, with a possible D match to TRBD2 (5 bases). This clonotype originated in an adult with an advanced solid tumor such as melanoma, head and neck, liver or kidney cancer. CDR3 residues: CASSGGGMQETQYF. The DNA for the CDR3 is TGTGCCAGCAGCGGTGGAGGTATGCAAGAGACCCAGTACTTC.